This T cell receptor beta chain was found in a study of cytomegalovirus exposure and HLA in healthy donors. Study at large: The 100 to 150 validation repertoires, a later analysis reported, used the same platform as the 700 or so repertoires from the first cohort. The study, taken as a whole, reports: Most TCRs appeared rarely, but some public TCRs recurred in many donors. Within the 90 to 150 validation repertoires, first-cohort TCR clusters tended to co-occur, according to a later analysis.

Turning to this clone: What it binds is unknown.

Assay used: immunoSEQ multiplex PCR; TCRdb lists only in-frame clones, some missing. The data show more than 85,000 clones, 70% to 90% seen once. V was pared by 5 bases and J by 6 bases, with 8 bases of the junction left unmatched. The CDR3 loop spans 14 amino acids. Germline V lookup: CDR1 MNHEY, CDR2 SVGAGI. The approximately 120-subject validation cohort, separate from the roughly 670-subject first cohort, included the donors. The material sequenced was PBMCs. The sequence came from a woman between 25 and 40 years old in good health and CMV-seropositive. This chain joins TRBV6-5 and TRBJ2-3; TRBD2 matches at 7 bases. CDR3 protein: CASSPSYGRDTQYF. CDR3 DNA sequence: TGTGCCAGCAGTCCGTCTTACGGGAGGGATACGCAGTATTTT.